A selection of T cell receptor beta chains follows, all from one sample in a study of blood T cell repertoires in COVID-19. The assay was immunoSEQ multiplex PCR, and TCRdb's table has in-frame clones only and misses some. Of tens of thousands of clones listed, more than 75% are singletons. Sample: peripheral blood. The source is a human donor in a cohort sampled during active COVID-19. The CDR3 runs from the conserved cysteine through the conserved F or W. D genes are given only for firm matches. The size entry is marked missing in some rows and otherwise reads once, few, many or a size class.

V gene	D gene	clone size	J gene	CDR3 protein	CDR3 DNA
TRBV12-5	TRBD2	-	TRBJ2-3	CASGLRRGATDTQYF	TGTGCTAGTGGTTTGCGGCGGGGGGCCACAGATACGCAGTATTTT
TRBV5-1	TRBD2	few	TRBJ2-1	CASSPGLAGGNEQFF	TGCGCCAGCAGCCCGGGACTAGCGGGTGGGAATGAGCAGTTCTTC
TRBV30	-	once	TRBJ2-7	CAWILGAYEQYF	TGTGCCTGGATATTAGGAGCCTACGAGCAGTACTTC
TRBV28	TRBD2	-	TRBJ2-3	CASIFSGRGADTQYF	TGTGCCAGCATTTTTAGCGGGAGAGGGGCAGATACGCAGTATTTT
TRBV3-1/TRBV3-2	TRBD1	-	TRBJ2-5	CASSQGFATGEETQYF	TGTGCCAGCAGCCAAGGGTTCGCGACAGGGGAAGAGACCCAGTACTTC
TRBV28	-	-	TRBJ2-3	CASSFDPREDTQYF	TGTGCCAGCAGTTTTGATCCGAGGGAAGATACGCAGTATTTT
TRBV7-8	-	few	TRBJ2-3	CASSLGAARDTDTQYF	TGTGCCAGCAGCTTAGGCGCAGCGCGCGACACAGATACGCAGTATTTT
TRBV11-3	-	-	TRBJ2-7	CASSSSGYQYSYEQYF	TGTGCCAGCAGCTCCTCAGGGTATCAATATAGCTACGAGCAGTACTTC
TRBV6-1	-	-	TRBJ2-7	CASSEGPLSSYEQYF	TGTGCCAGCAGTGAGGGGCCACTAAGCTCCTACGAGCAGTACTTC
TRBV6-1	-	-	TRBJ1-1	CASSGIVVGAKTEAFF	TGTGCCAGCAGTGGAATTGTGGTAGGGGCAAAGACTGAAGCTTTCTTT
TRBV24-1	-	-	TRBJ2-3	CATSDLMGLDRVYF	TGTGCCACCAGTGATTTAATGGGGCTAGACAGAGTGTATTTT
TRBV11-1	TRBD1	-	TRBJ2-7	CANPTGDRGRYEQYF	TGTGCCAACCCTACTGGGGACAGGGGTAGATACGAGCAGTACTTC
TRBV28	-	-	TRBJ2-3	CASSSPSGGTDTQYF	TGTGCCAGCAGTTCCCCCAGCGGAGGCACAGATACGCAGTATTTT
TRBV7-2	TRBD1	once	TRBJ1-6	CASSIRAGGTSPLHF	TGTGCCAGCAGCATAAGGGCAGGGGGCACTTCACCCCTCCACTTT
TRBV19	-	-	TRBJ1-3	CASSKRDFGNTIYF	TGTGCCAGTAGTAAACGGGATTTCGGAAACACCATATATTTT
TRBV27	-	-	TRBJ1-1	CASRPLQGVNTEAFF	TGTGCCAGCAGGCCGCTACAGGGCGTGAACACTGAAGCTTTCTTT
TRBV6-6	-	-	TRBJ1-2	CASSPQRGLSGYTF	TGTGCCAGCAGTCCTCAGCGGGGGCTCAGCGGCTACACCTTC
TRBV5-6	-	-	TRBJ1-2	CASSPGGRGVTNYGYTF	TGTGCCAGCAGTCCAGGCGGGCGCGGAGTTACTAACTATGGCTACACCTTC
TRBV6-5	-	-	TRBJ1-2	CASSYHEDRRYGYTF	TGTGCCAGCAGTTACCATGAGGACAGACGCTATGGCTACACCTTC
TRBV7-2	-	-	TRBJ1-1	CASTGEQNTEAFF	TGTGCCAGCACAGGGGAGCAGAACACTGAAGCTTTCTTT
TRBV3-1/TRBV3-2	TRBD1	-	TRBJ2-2	CASSQTGGGELFF	TGTGCCAGCAGCCAAACAGGGGGCGGGGAGCTGTTTTTT
TRBV5-1	TRBD2	-	TRBJ2-1	CASSPGLAGGPSSYNEQFF	TGCGCCAGCAGCCCGGGACTAGCGGGAGGCCCTAGCTCCTACAATGAGCAGTTCTTC
TRBV5-5	TRBD1	-	TRBJ2-7	CASSPGGTGAVGTYEQYF	TGTGCCAGCAGCCCTGGGGGGACAGGGGCGGTTGGCACCTACGAGCAGTACTTC
TRBV28	-	once	TRBJ1-5	CASELRDWSNQPQHF	TGTGCCAGCGAGTTAAGGGACTGGAGCAATCAGCCCCAGCATTTT
TRBV15	TRBD1	-	TRBJ2-1	CATSRDHSTGNEQFF	TGTGCCACCAGCAGAGATCATTCGACAGGGAATGAGCAGTTCTTC
TRBV7-3	TRBD2	-	TRBJ2-5	CASSLSSRGGETQYF	TGTGCCAGCAGCTTATCGTCTCGGGGGGGAGAGACCCAGTACTTC
TRBV12-3/TRBV12-4	-	few	TRBJ2-7	CASSKGSYEQYF	TGTGCCAGCAGCAAGGGGTCCTACGAGCAGTACTTC
TRBV11-2	-	-	TRBJ2-4	CASSLDRAGKLAKNIQYF	TGTGCCAGCAGCTTAGATCGGGCAGGGAAGCTAGCCAAAAACATTCAGTACTTC
TRBV2	TRBD2	-	TRBJ2-7	CASCSGGAYEQYF	TGTGCCAGTTGTAGCGGGGGGGCTTACGAGCAGTACTTC
TRBV2	-	-	TRBJ2-2	CASRSSGLDANTGELFF	TGTGCCAGCAGGAGTAGCGGCCTAGACGCGAACACCGGGGAGCTGTTTTTT
TRBV5-4	-	-	TRBJ1-2	CASSKPTTGPWGGYTF	TGTGCCAGCAGCAAACCCACGACAGGCCCCTGGGGTGGCTACACCTTC
TRBV4-1	-	-	TRBJ2-7	CASSQDLTRNSYEQYF	TGCGCCAGCAGCCAAGATTTGACGCGGAACTCCTACGAGCAGTACTTC
TRBV6-5	-	-	TRBJ1-1	CASTAPGLLEAFF	TGTGCCAGCACCGCACCGGGACTTTTAGAAGCTTTCTTT
TRBV28	-	few	TRBJ1-6	CASLGGGVYNSPLHF	TGTGCCAGCTTGGGGGGAGGGGTATATAATTCACCCCTCCACTTT
TRBV19	TRBD1	-	TRBJ2-5	CASSFTGVKETQYF	TGTGCCAGTAGTTTCACAGGGGTCAAAGAGACCCAGTACTTC
TRBV4-1	TRBD1	-	TRBJ2-7	CASSQAALDRDHEQYF	TGCGCCAGCAGCCAAGCCGCCCTGGACAGGGACCACGAGCAGTACTTC
TRBV28	-	medium-sized	TRBJ1-5	CASATGYQPQHF	TGTGCCAGCGCCACAGGGTACCAGCCCCAGCATTTT
TRBV27	TRBD2	-	TRBJ2-7	CASSLVAGGIEQYF	TGTGCCAGCAGTTTAGTGGCGGGAGGGATCGAGCAGTACTTC
TRBV12-5	-	few	TRBJ1-1	CASGLGTIRWAFF	TGTGCTAGTGGTTTGGGGACAATCAGGTGGGCTTTCTTT
TRBV28	-	-	TRBJ1-3	CASSLGGGNTIYF	TGTGCCAGCAGTCTCGGAGGTGGAAACACCATATATTTT
TRBV29-1	TRBD1	-	TRBJ1-2	CSVEMDRVGYTF	TGCAGCGTTGAAATGGACAGGGTTGGCTACACCTTC
TRBV6-6	TRBD2	once	TRBJ2-3	CASSSRLAGVSDTQYF	TGTGCCAGCAGTTCCCGACTAGCGGGGGTATCAGATACGCAGTATTTT
TRBV29-1	TRBD2	-	TRBJ2-7	CAARGDSYEQYF	TGCGCTGCGCGGGGGGACTCCTACGAGCAGTACTTC
TRBV28	TRBD1	-	TRBJ2-7	CASSLLGTGGTYEQYF	TGTGCCAGCAGTTTGTTGGGGACAGGAGGCACCTACGAGCAGTACTTC
TRBV7-9	-	once	TRBJ2-5	CASSLSFTQETQYF	TGTGCCAGCAGCTTAAGCTTTACTCAAGAGACCCAGTACTTC
TRBV24-1	TRBD1	-	TRBJ2-5	CATSGKSGAGGYGETQYF	TGTGCCACCAGCGGGAAGTCCGGGGCAGGGGGCTATGGAGAGACCCAGTACTTC
TRBV5-1	TRBD2	-	TRBJ2-3	CATRTSGGPGSDTQYF	TGCGCCACCAGGACTAGCGGGGGGCCGGGGTCAGATACGCAGTATTTT
TRBV9	-	-	TRBJ1-1	CASSVRGVNTEAFF	TGTGCCAGCAGCGTCCGGGGGGTGAACACTGAAGCTTTCTTT
TRBV6-2/TRBV6-3	TRBD1	-	TRBJ1-6	CASSSPGQRYNSPLHF	TGTGCCAGCAGTTCTCCGGGACAGCGATATAATTCACCCCTCCACTTT
TRBV10-1	TRBD2	-	TRBJ2-1	CASSSGSGRAHEQFF	TGCGCCAGCAGTTCGGGTAGCGGGAGGGCGCATGAGCAGTTCTTC
TRBV29-1	-	-	TRBJ1-1	CSVRQLNTEAFF	TGCAGCGTTAGACAGCTGAACACTGAAGCTTTCTTT
TRBV10-1	TRBD2	-	TRBJ2-1	CASSTGGSYNEQFF	TGCGCCAGCTCAACGGGGGGGTCCTACAATGAGCAGTTCTTC
TRBV5-6	TRBD1	-	TRBJ1-4	CASSRTDREVTEKLFF	TGTGCCAGCAGCCGTACAGACAGGGAGGTAACTGAAAAACTGTTTTTT
TRBV5-4	TRBD2	-	TRBJ2-1	CASSSGSGAVYNEQFF	TGTGCCAGCAGCTCCGGGAGCGGGGCCGTCTACAATGAGCAGTTCTTC
TRBV3-1/TRBV3-2	TRBD1	-	TRBJ2-2	CASSPPRGRGRNTGELFF	TGTGCCAGCAGCCCCCCCCGGGGCAGGGGGAGGAACACCGGGGAGCTGTTTTTT
TRBV9	-	-	TRBJ2-1	CASSVAAALNPGNEQFF	TGTGCCAGCAGCGTAGCGGCAGCGCTGAATCCGGGCAATGAGCAGTTCTTC
TRBV21-1	-	once	TRBJ2-7	CASSPFREQYF	TGTGCCAGCAGCCCCTTCCGCGAGCAGTACTTC
TRBV2	-	few	TRBJ1-3	CASLGSTRDTIYF	TGTGCCAGCCTTGGGTCCACGAGGGACACCATATATTTT
TRBV11-3	TRBD1	-	TRBJ1-6	CASSTPGQGPSPLHF	TGTGCCAGCAGCACCCCAGGACAGGGTCCCTCACCCCTCCACTTT
TRBV7-9	-	-	TRBJ2-7	CASSIQVYEQYF	TGTGCCAGCAGCATACAGGTTTACGAGCAGTACTTC